The clone carrying this TCR beta chain rates as large. Its antigen remains unknown. This sample was taken from a study of breast tumors, draining lymph nodes, adjacent tissues. The CDR3 consists of 18 residues. Germline assignment: CDR1 DFQATT and CDR2 SNEGSKA (reference sequence). Trimming removed 3 bases at V and 0 bases at J, with 21 bases between. Study-wide findings and caveats: Tumor repertoires ranked between lymph nodes and nontumor tissue in diversity, with V and J gene preferences. Most tumor T cells seemingly derive from lymph node, then expand in tumor.

TCRdb re-analysed the multiplex PCR reads in MiXCR, keeping a single row per CDR3 protein. The data show tens of thousands of distinct CDR3 sequences, with 20% to 25% seen just once and over 6.5% held by the top ten. J is TRBJ1-5 and V is TRBV20-1; D gene ambiguous. Sequenced: breast tumor tissue. This clonotype was sampled from a female donor with breast cancer. Some clones in this sample may be carry-over from other donors' samples. This CDR3 reads CSASPTLLDGYSNQPQHF. The CDR3 region has the DNA TGCAGTGCTAGCCCAACCCTTCTGGACGGCTATAGCAATCAGCCCCAGCATTTT.